A single sample is the source of the 30 T cell receptor beta chains below, sequenced in a study of cytomegalovirus exposure and HLA in healthy donors (dated by TCRdb to 2016 to 2017). The library relied on the immunoSEQ multiplex PCR assay. The multiplex PCR relied on a mix of 60 forward primers for TCR Vbeta segments and 13 reverse primers for TCR Jbeta segments. Not all clones reach the TCRdb copy of this immuneACCESS table, which keeps in-frame sequences only. Checked studies attribute under half of the gap to unresolved V genes and leave the rest unexplained. Counted in this sample were about 160,000 clones; around 80% of them appeared once. 6.3% of the sample is taken by the ten largest. The sequencing input was PBMCs. All receptors come from a male donor in good health and CMV-seropositive.

This clone was observed a few times. The chain combines TRBV10-3 with TRBJ2-7, with TRBD1 matching over 10 bases. In germline, CDR1 is ENHRY, CDR2 SYGVKD. The CDR3 totals 14 residues. V gave up 3 bases and J gave up 6 bases; unmatched junction bases: 5. CDR3 sequence: CAISEGTGEGEQYF. The CDR3 bases are TGTGCCATCAGTGAAGGGACAGGGGAGGGCGAGCAGTACTTC.

The chain uses TRBV9 and TRBJ1-2; D may be TRBD1 (5 bases). This CDR3 comprises 15 residues. V shed 2 bases and J shed 6 bases, with 17 bases lying between them. The V gene's germline CDR1 is SGDLS and CDR2 YYNGEE. The CDR3 reads CASSVSGTPPHGYTF. The CDR3 DNA is TGTGCCAGCAGCGTTTCCGGGACTCCCCCACATGGCTACACCTTC.

V and J are TRBV11-3 and TRBJ2-1; a weak D match, TRBD2 (5 bases). This CDR3 is built from 13 residues. Trimming removed 3 bases from V and 7 bases from J, with 10 bases in between. Germline V gene data show CDR1 as SGHNT and CDR2 as YENEEA. CDR3 coding DNA: TGTGCCAGCAGCTTGAGGGCCAGAAATGAGCAGTTCTTC. Translated: CASSLRARNEQFF.

The rearrangement joins TRBV29-1 to TRBJ1-2; a possible D gene is TRBD1 (6 bases). This CDR3 contains 11 residues. Between the trimmed V and J ends, which lost 4 bases and 7 bases, there was a span of 10 bases. CDR1 is SQVTM, CDR2 ANQGSEA, per germline. CDR3 loop: CSVVGQTGYTF. CDR3 DNA: TGCAGCGTTGTAGGACAGACTGGCTACACCTTC.

V is TRBV18 and J is TRBJ2-3, with 8 bases matching TRBD2. This CDR3 contains 16 residues. V shed 4 bases and J 6 bases; nucleotides not matched to a gene: 12. CDR1 and CDR2 (germline): KGHSH, LQKENI. DNA of the CDR3: TGTGCCAGCTCACTTCGTTCGGGACTAGGGGTGGATACGCAGTATTTT. Amino acid sequence: CASSLRSGLGVDTQYF.

The gene calls are TRBV5-1 and TRBJ2-1, with 10 bases identical to TRBD2. This CDR3 is built from 15 residues. Germline trimming cut 6 bases from V and 2 bases from J; bases unmatched to any gene: 5. CDR1 is SGHRS and CDR2 is YFSETQ in the germline V gene. Written as DNA, the CDR3 is TGCGCCAGCACCCAGCGGGGGGGGGCCTACAATGAGCAGTTCTTC. Translating it yields CASTQRGGAYNEQFF.

The sample holds a few counts of this clone. The chain joins TRBV5-1 to TRBJ1-3; no firm D call. Deletions cut 0 bases from V and 0 bases from J, with 10 bases between. Germline CDR1 and CDR2: SGHRS and YFSETQ. The CDR3 totals 16 residues. This chain's CDR3 is CASSLGGGNSGNTIYF. The CDR3, as DNA: TGCGCCAGCAGCTTGGGTGGAGGCAACTCTGGAAACACCATATATTTT.

The chain links TRBV5-1 to TRBJ2-1, with 8 bases lining up with TRBD1. The CDR3 extends over 16 amino acids. After removal of 4 bases from V and 4 bases from J, the junction contained 10 bases not matched to a gene. Germline CDR1 and CDR2: SGHRS and YFSETQ. The CDR3 is CASSPVDREPYNEQFF. As DNA, the CDR3 is TGCGCCAGCAGCCCAGTGGACAGGGAGCCTTACAATGAGCAGTTCTTC.

This clone was detected only a few times. The rearrangement joins TRBV28 to TRBJ2-7, with 7 bases lining up with TRBD2. In germline, CDR1 is MDHEN, CDR2 SYDVKM. This CDR3 spans 15 amino acids. J gave up 2 bases and V 2 bases, and 6 bases lay outside the gene matches. The CDR3 reads CASSLMGGSTYEQYF. CDR3 sequence (DNA): TGTGCCAGCAGTTTAATGGGGGGGAGCACCTACGAGCAGTACTTC.

J is TRBJ1-6 and V is TRBV10-3; D not resolved. Trimming stripped 3 bases from V and 10 bases from J, with 16 bases between. CDR1 and CDR2 (germline): ENHRY, SYGVKD. The CDR3 totals 15 residues. The CDR3 spells CAISDGLQVGSPLHF. The CDR3 nucleotides read TGTGCCATCAGTGATGGGTTGCAGGTGGGCTCACCCCTCCACTTT.

The rearrangement links TRBV7-2 to TRBJ2-3; D is unresolved. CDR1 and CDR2 from the germline V gene are SGHTA and FQGNSA. This CDR3 spans 10 amino acids. The V gene lost 6 bases and the J gene lost 10 bases, with 8 bases spanning the gap. CDR3 region: CASSRVPQYF. CDR3 nucleotides: TGTGCCAGCAGTCGGGTCCCGCAGTATTTT.

The gene calls are TRBV5-4 and TRBJ1-4; the match to TRBD1 covers 8 bases. CDR1 is SGHNT and CDR2 is YYREEE in the germline V gene (reference sequence). After removal of 1 base from V and 5 bases from J, the junction contained 1 base not matched to a gene. This CDR3 is 14 amino acids long. CDR3 sequence: CASSLQGANEKLFF. CDR3 coding DNA: TGTGCCAGCAGCTTGCAGGGGGCGAATGAAAAACTGTTTTTT.

The chain combines TRBV30 with TRBJ2-1; 8 bases are shared with TRBD1. The CDR3 extends over 19 amino acids. The germline CDR1 and CDR2 sequences are GTSNPN and SVGIG (reference sequence). V was pared by 1 base and J by 0 bases, with 14 bases of the junction left unmatched. CDR3 in amino acids: CAWSGRQGTISRSYNEQFF. The CDR3 DNA is TGTGCCTGGAGTGGTCGACAGGGGACGATATCCCGCTCCTACAATGAGCAGTTCTTC. The entire variable domain, with the rest obtained from reference TRBV30 and TRBJ2-1, is as follows: SQTIHQWPATLVQPVGSPLSLECTVEGTSNPNLYWYRQAAGRGLQLLFYSVGIGQISSEVPQNLSASRPQDRQFILSSKKLLLSDSGFYLCAWSGRQGTISRSYNEQFFGPGTRLTVL.

The J gene is TRBJ1-2, the V gene TRBV29-1, with no clear D. Germline CDR1 reads SQVTM; CDR2 reads ANQGSEA. There are 11 residues in the CDR3. V lost 6 bases, J lost 8 bases, and 13 bases lay in between. The CDR3 DNA reads TGCAGCGTCGGGGAACTGGGGGGCTACACCTTC. Amino acids: CSVGELGGYTF.

This chain connects TRBV18 to TRBJ1-5, with a tentative D call TRBD1 (5 bases). The CDR3 contains 15 residues. The germline V gene has CDR1 KGHSH and CDR2 LQKENI. The V end was cut by 1 base, the J end by 8 bases, with 15 bases between. CDR3 sequence reads: CASSPLGGAVEPQHF. The DNA for the CDR3 is TGTGCCAGCTCACCACTGGGCGGGGCTGTTGAGCCCCAGCATTTT. Full variable domain (rest looked up from reference TRBV18 and TRBJ1-5): NAGVMQNPRHLVRRRGQEARLRCSPMKGHSHVYWYRQLPEEGLKFMVYLQKENIIDESGMPKERFSAEFPKEGPSILRIQQVVRGDSAAYFCASSPLGGAVEPQHFGDGTRLSIL.

Regarding this clone: One end of the junction is discordant with germline, which a read error may explain. The V and J genes are TRBV5-1 and TRBJ2-3, with D tentatively TRBD2 (6 bases). Germline V CDR1 and CDR2: SGHRS, YFSETQ. This CDR3 is built from 13 residues. The CDR3 spells CGSSWRDSDTQYF. In DNA, the CDR3 is TGCGGCAGCAGCTGGAGGGACTCAGATACGCAGTATTTT.

This chain connects TRBV27 to TRBJ2-7; 12 bases agree with TRBD2. CDR1 is MNHEY, CDR2 SMNVEV, per germline (reference sequence). This CDR3 spans 15 amino acids. The ends lost 3 bases at V and 1 base at J; junction bases unmatched: 1. The CDR3 nucleotides read TGTGCCAGCAGTTTCGGACTAGCGGGATCCTACGAGCAGTACTTC. Its translation: CASSFGLAGSYEQYF.

The chain uses TRBV27 and TRBJ2-7, with a tentative D call TRBD1 (5 bases). This CDR3 is built from 14 residues. Trimming cost V 2 bases and J 3 bases, with 11 bases left between them. The V gene's germline CDR1 is MNHEY and CDR2 SMNVEV (reference sequence). The CDR3 DNA sequence: TGTGCCAGCAGTTTACCCGACAGATTCTACGAGCAGTACTTC. Its translation is CASSLPDRFYEQYF.

The chain has TRBV19 and TRBJ1-5; 12 nucleotides match TRBD1. Germline-derived CDR1 and CDR2 are LNHDA and SQIVND (reference sequence). CDR3 size: 16 residues. Trimming took 6 bases from V and 2 from J; bases not matched to a gene: 5. CDR3 nucleotide sequence: TGTGCCAGTAGGAGGGACAGGGGGCCGGGCAATCAGCCCCAGCATTTT. It codes for CASRRDRGPGNQPQHF.

Only a few counts were recorded for this clone. The rearrangement uses TRBV7-9 and TRBJ1-3; tentative D call: TRBD1 (5 bases). Per the germline V gene, CDR1 is SEHNR and CDR2 is FQNEAQ (reference sequence). Trimming shortened V by 7 bases and J by 2 bases, and 18 bases separated the two germline ends. The CDR3 is made up of 16 amino acids. CDR3 sequence reads: CASTPQGTIAGNTIYF. DNA of the CDR3: TGTGCCAGCACTCCACAAGGGACTATAGCTGGAAACACCATATATTTT.

This clone occurred a few times. The chain carries TRBV25-1 and TRBJ2-7; TRBD1 agrees at 9 bases. CDR1 is MGHDK, CDR2 SYGVNS, per germline. CDR3 length equals 16 residues. With 0 bases clipped from V and 3 bases from J, the junction kept 6 bases outside the gene matches. This CDR3 reads CASSEYGGQGVYEQYF. In nucleotides, the CDR3 is TGTGCCAGCAGTGAATATGGGGGACAGGGTGTCTACGAGCAGTACTTC.

This clone was observed a few times. This chain connects TRBV9 to TRBJ1-6; TRBD1 matches 9 bases. Germline CDR1 and CDR2: SGDLS and YYNGEE. This CDR3 is 17 amino acids long. The J segment lost 5 bases and the V segment lost 4 bases, leaving 10 bases of the junction unmatched. The CDR3 DNA is TGTGCCAGCAGCATAAACAGGGGGCGCGCGGATAATTCACCCCTCCACTTT. Translated, it gives CASSINRGRADNSPLHF.

The chain is built from TRBV5-1 and TRBJ2-1; 10 bases map to TRBD2. Germline V gene data show CDR1 as SGHRS and CDR2 as YFSETQ. The V segment lost 0 bases and the J segment 4 bases; nucleotides outside the gene matches: 7. This CDR3 is 17 amino acids long. The DNA of the CDR3 is TGCGCCAGCAGCTTGGGGCTAGCGGGAGTGGTTTACAATGAGCAGTTCTTC. It encodes CASSLGLAGVVYNEQFF.

In this sample, this clone turned up once. The chain recombines TRBV28 with TRBJ2-6; a weak D match, TRBD2 (6 bases). Trimming shortened V by 1 base and J by 1 base, and 11 bases separated the two germline ends. The germline V gene encodes CDR1 MDHEN and CDR2 SYDVKM. The length of the CDR3 is 17 residues. CDR3 bases: TGTGCCAGCAGTTTATTCGGAGGGATTTCTGGGGCCAACGTCCTGACTTTC. Translated: CASSLFGGISGANVLTF.

The CDR3 reads CASGFYLAGGAYNEQFF. CDR3 bases: TGTGCTAGTGGTTTCTACCTAGCGGGGGGGGCCTACAATGAGCAGTTCTTC. This chain connects TRBV12-5 to TRBJ2-1; TRBD2 matches at 12 bases. The ends lost 3 bases at V and 2 bases at J; junction bases unmatched: 5. The germline V gene has CDR1 LGHNT and CDR2 FRNRAP. This CDR3 spans 17 amino acids.

This clone was counted once. V is TRBV6-4 and J is TRBJ2-1; possible D gene TRBD2, 6 bases. This CDR3 region has 15 residues. V lost 6 bases and J 0 bases, leaving 12 bases between the germline ends. The germline V gene has CDR1 MRHNA and CDR2 SNTAGT. The CDR3 loop reads CASRERVSSYNEQFF. In DNA, the CDR3 is TGTGCCAGCAGAGAGCGGGTCAGCTCCTACAATGAGCAGTTCTTC.

This chain joins TRBV6-4 and TRBJ2-2; 7 positions match TRBD1. J lost 4 bases, V lost 2 bases, and 1 base had no gene match. The CDR3 spans 14 residues. Per germline, CDR1 MRHNA and CDR2 SNTAGT. The CDR3 is CASSDGQATGELFF. As DNA, the CDR3 is TGTGCCAGCAGTGACGGACAGGCCACCGGGGAGCTGTTTTTT.

CDR3 DNA: TGTGCCAGCAGCACCCCCGCGGTTTATGGCTACACCTTC. Amino acids: CASSTPAVYGYTF. The chain joins TRBV9 to TRBJ1-2; D remains unclear. The V and J ends lost 4 bases and 5 bases respectively, with 12 bases between them. The CDR3 loop spans 13 amino acids. Germline CDR1 and CDR2: SGDLS and YYNGEE.

The rearrangement uses TRBV27 and TRBJ2-7, with TRBD2 as a possible D gene (6 bases). The CDR3 length is 14 residues. Germline V gives CDR1 MNHEY, CDR2 SMNVEV (reference sequence). The ends were cut back, 6 bases at V and 7 bases at J, with 19 bases in the middle. CDR3 in amino acids: CASRRGGTSWEQYF. The CDR3 DNA is TGTGCCAGCAGACGTGGCGGGACCTCTTGGGAGCAGTACTTC.

This chain links TRBV14 with TRBJ1-1; D gene unclear. Trimming cost V 3 bases and J 1 base, with 6 bases left between them. Germline CDR1 SGHDN, CDR2 FVKESK. The CDR3 is 13 residues long. CDR3 protein: CASSHRENTEAFF. The CDR3 coding sequence is TGTGCCAGCAGCCATCGAGAGAACACTGAAGCTTTCTTT.